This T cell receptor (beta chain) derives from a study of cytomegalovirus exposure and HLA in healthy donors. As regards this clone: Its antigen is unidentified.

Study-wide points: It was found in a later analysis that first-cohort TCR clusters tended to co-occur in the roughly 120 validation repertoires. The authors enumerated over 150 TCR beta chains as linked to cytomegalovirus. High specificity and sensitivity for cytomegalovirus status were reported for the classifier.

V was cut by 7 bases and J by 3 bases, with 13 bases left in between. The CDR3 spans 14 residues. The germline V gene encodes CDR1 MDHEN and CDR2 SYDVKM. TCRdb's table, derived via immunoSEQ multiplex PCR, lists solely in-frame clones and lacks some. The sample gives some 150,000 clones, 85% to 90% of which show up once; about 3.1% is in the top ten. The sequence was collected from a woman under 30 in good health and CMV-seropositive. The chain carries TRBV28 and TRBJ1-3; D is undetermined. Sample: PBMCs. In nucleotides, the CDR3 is TGTGCCAGCACCGGTCCGCCCATTGGAAACACCATATATTTT. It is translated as CASTGPPIGNTIYF.